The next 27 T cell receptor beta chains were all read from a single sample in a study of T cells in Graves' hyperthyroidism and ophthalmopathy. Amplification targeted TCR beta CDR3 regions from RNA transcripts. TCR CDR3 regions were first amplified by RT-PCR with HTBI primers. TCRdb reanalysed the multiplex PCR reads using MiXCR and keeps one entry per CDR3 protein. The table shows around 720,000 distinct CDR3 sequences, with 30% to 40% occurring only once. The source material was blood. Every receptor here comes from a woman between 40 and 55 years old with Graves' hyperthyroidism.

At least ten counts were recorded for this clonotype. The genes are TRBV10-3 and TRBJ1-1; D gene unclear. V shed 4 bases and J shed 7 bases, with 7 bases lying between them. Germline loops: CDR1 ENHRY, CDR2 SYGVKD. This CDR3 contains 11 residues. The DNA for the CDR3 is TGTGCCATCAGTGCCACAGATGAAGCTTTCTTT. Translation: CAISATDEAFF.

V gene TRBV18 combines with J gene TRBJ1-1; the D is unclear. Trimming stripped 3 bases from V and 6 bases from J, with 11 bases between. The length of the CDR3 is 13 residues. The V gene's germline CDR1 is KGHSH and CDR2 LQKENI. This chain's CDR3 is CASSPRSGPEAFF. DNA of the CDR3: TGTGCCAGCTCACCTCGGAGTGGGCCTGAAGCTTTCTTT. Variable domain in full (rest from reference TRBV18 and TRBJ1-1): NAGVMQNPRHLVRRRGQEARLRCSPMKGHSHVYWYRQLPEEGLKFMVYLQKENIIDESGMPKERFSAEFPKEGPSILRIQQVVRGDSAAYFCASSPRSGPEAFFGQGTRLTVV.

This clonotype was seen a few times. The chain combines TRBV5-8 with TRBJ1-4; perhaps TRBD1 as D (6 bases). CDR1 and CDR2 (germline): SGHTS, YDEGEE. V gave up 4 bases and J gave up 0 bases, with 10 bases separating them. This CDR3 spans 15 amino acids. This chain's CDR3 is CASSAWTATNEKLFF. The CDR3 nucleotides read TGTGCCAGCAGCGCCTGGACAGCAACTAATGAAAAACTGTTTTTT.

The CDR3: CASSLGDRTEAFF. CDR3 bases: TGCGCCAGCAGCTTGGGGGACAGGACTGAAGCTTTCTTT. The J gene is TRBJ1-1, the V gene TRBV5-1, with 8 bases matching TRBD1. The trim removed 0 bases at V and 5 bases at J, leaving 0 bases unmatched. This CDR3 has 13 residues. Germline lookup yields CDR1 SGHRS and CDR2 YFSETQ.

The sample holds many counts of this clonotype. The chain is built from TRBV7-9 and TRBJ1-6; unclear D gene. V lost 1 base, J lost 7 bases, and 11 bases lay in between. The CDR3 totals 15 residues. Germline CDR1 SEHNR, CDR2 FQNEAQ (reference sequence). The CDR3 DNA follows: TGTGCCAGCAGCTTAGAGTCGGGGTTAAATTCACCCCTCCACTTT. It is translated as CASSLESGLNSPLHF.

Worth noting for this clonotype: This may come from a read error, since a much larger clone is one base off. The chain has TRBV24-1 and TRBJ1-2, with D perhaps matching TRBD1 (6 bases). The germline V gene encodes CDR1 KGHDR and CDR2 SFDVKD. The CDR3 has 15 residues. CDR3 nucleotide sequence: TGTGCCACCAATGATTCCGGGGGCGTCTCTCATGGCTACACCTTC. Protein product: CATNDSGGVSHGYTF.

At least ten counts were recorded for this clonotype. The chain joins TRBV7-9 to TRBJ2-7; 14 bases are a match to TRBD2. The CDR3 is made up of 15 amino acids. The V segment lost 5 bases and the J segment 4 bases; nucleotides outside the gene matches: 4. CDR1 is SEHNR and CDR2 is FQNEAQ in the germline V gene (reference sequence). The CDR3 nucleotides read TGTGCCAGCAGCCCAGGGACTAGCGGGAGTTACGAGCAGTACTTC. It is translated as CASSPGTSGSYEQYF.

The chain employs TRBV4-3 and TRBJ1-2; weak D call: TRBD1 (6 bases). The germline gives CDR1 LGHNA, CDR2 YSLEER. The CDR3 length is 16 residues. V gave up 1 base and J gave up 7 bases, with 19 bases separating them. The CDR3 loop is CASSQVTKGGLGGYTF. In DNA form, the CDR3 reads TGCGCCAGCAGCCAAGTAACGAAAGGGGGGCTCGGTGGCTACACCTTC.

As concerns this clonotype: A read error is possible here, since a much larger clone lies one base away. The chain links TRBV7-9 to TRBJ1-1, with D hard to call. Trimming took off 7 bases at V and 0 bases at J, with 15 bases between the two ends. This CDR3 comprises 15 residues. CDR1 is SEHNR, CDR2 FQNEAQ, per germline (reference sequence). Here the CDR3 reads CASTSRGSMNTEAFF. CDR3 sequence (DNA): TGTGCCAGCACCTCACGTGGGTCAATGAACACTGAAGCTTTCTTT.

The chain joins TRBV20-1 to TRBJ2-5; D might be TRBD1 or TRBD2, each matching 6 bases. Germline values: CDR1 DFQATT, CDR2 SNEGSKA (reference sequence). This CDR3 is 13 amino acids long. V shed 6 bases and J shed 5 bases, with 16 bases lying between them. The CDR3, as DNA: TGCAGTGCACTGGAGGGGGTTGGGGAGACCCAGTACTTC. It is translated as CSALEGVGETQYF.

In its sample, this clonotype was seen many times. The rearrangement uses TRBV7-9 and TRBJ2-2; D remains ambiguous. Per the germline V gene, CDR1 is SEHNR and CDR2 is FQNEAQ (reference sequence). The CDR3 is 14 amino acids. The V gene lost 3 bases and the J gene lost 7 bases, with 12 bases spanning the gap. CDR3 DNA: TGTGCCAGCAGCTTGTCCCAGACGGGCGGGGAGCTGTTTTTT. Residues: CASSLSQTGGELFF.

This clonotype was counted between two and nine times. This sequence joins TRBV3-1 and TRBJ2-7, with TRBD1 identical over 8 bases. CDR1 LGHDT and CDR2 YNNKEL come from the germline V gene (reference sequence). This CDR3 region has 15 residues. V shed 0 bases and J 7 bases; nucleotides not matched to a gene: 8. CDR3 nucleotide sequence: TGTGCCAGCAGCCAAGACTCGACAGGGGCGGAGGAGCAGTACTTC. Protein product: CASSQDSTGAEEQYF.

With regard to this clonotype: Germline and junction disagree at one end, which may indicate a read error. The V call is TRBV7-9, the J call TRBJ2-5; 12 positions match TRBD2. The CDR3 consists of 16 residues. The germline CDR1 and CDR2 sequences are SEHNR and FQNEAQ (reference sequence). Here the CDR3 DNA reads TGTGCCAGCAGCGGATCTAGCGGGAGGGCCCAACAGACCCAGTACTTC. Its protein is CASSGSSGRAQQTQYF. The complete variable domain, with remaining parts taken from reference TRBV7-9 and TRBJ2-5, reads DTGVSQNPRHKITKRGQNVTFRCDPISEHNRLYWYRQTLGQGPEFLTYFQNEAQLEKSRLLSDRFSAERPKGSFSTLEIQRTEQGDSAMYLCASSGSSGRAQQTQYFGPGTRLLVL.

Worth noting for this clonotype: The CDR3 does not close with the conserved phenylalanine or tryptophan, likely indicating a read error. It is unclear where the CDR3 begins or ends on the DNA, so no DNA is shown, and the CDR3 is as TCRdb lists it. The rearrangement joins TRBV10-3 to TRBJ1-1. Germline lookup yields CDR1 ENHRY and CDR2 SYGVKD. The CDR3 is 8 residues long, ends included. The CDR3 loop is CAISATLG.

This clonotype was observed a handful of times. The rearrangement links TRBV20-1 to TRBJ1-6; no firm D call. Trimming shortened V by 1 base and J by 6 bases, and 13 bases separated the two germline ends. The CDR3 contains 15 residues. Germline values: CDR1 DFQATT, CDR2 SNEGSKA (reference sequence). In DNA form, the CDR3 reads TGCAGTGCTAGAGGCGGTGGCAGAATTAATTCACCCCTCCACTTT. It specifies CSARGGGRINSPLHF.

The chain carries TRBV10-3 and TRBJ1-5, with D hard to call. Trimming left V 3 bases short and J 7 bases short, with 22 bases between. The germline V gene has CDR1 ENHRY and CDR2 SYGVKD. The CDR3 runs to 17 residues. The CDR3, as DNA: TGTGCCATCAGTGACTCGCTGAGGGAGAGGGCCCGACAGCCCCAGCATTTT. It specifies CAISDSLRERARQPQHF.

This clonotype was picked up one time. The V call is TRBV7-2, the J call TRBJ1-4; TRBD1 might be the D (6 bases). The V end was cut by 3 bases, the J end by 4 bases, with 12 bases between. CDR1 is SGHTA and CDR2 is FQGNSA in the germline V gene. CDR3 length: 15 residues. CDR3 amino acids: CASSFQGRGNEKLFF. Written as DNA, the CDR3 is TGTGCCAGCAGCTTCCAGGGGAGGGGTAATGAAAAACTGTTTTTT.

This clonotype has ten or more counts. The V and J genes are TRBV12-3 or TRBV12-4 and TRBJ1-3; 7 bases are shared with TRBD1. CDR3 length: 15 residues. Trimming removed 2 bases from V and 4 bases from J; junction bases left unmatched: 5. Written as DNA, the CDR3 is TGTGCCAGCAGTTTAAACAGGGGATTCGGAAACACCATATATTTT. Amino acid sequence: CASSLNRGFGNTIYF.

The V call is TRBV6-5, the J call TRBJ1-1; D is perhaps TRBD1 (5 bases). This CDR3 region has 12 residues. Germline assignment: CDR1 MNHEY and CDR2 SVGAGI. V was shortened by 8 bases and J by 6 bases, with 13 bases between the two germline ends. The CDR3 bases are TGTGCCAGCGCCGCGGTGGGGGCTGAAGCTTTCTTT. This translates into CASAAVGAEAFF.

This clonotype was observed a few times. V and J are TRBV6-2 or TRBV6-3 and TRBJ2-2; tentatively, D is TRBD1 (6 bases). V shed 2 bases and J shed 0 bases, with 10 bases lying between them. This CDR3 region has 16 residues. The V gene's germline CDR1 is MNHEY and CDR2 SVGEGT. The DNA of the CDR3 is TGTGCCAGCAGTTACCCCCGACAGGCGAACACCGGGGAGCTGTTTTTT. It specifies CASSYPRQANTGELFF.

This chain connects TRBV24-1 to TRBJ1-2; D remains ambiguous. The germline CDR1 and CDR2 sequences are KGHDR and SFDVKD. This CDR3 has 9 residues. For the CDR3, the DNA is TGTGCTAGAGATGTTGACGACACCTTC. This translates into CARDVDDTF.

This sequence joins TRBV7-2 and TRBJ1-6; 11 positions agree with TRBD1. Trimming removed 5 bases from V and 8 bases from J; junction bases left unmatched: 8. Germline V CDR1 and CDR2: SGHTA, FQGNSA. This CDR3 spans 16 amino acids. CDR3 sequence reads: CASSEAGTGGHSPLHF. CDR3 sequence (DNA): TGTGCCAGCAGCGAGGCCGGGACAGGGGGTCATTCACCCCTCCACTTT. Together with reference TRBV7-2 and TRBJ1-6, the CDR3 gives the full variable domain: GAGVSQSPSNKVTEKGKDVELRCDPISGHTALYWYRQSLGQGLEFLIYFQGNSAPDKSGLPSDRFSAERTGGSVSTLTIQRTQQEDSAVYLCASSEAGTGGHSPLHFGNGTRLTVT.

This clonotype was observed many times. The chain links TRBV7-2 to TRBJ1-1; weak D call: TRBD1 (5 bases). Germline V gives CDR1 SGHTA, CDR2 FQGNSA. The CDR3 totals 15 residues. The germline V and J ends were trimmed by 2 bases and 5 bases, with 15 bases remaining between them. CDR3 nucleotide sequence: TGTGCCAGCAGCTTAACAGGTAGTGTTTCAACTGAAGCTTTCTTT. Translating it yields CASSLTGSVSTEAFF.

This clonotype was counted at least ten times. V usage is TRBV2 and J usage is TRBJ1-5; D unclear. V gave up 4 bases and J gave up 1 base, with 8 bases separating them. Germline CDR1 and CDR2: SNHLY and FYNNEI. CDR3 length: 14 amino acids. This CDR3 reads CASSVGRSNQPQHF. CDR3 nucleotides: TGTGCCAGCAGTGTGGGAAGAAGCAATCAGCCCCAGCATTTT.

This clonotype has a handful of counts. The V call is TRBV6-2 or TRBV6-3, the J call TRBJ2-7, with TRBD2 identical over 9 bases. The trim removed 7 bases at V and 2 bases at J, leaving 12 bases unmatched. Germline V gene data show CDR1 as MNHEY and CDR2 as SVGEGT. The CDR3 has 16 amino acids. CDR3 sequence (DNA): TGTGCCAGCACACGACCGGGACTAGCTTCCGCCTACGAGCAGTACTTC. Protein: CASTRPGLASAYEQYF.

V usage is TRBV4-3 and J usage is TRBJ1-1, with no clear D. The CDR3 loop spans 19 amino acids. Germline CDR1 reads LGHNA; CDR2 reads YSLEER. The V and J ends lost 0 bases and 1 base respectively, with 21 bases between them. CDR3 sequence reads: CASSQELPLVGSGNTEAFF. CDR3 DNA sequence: TGCGCCAGCAGCCAAGAACTCCCCCTTGTTGGTTCGGGGAACACTGAAGCTTTCTTT.

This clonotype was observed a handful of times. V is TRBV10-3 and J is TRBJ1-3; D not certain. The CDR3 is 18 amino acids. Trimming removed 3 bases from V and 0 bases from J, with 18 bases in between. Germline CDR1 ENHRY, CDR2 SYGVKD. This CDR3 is CAISDLSAHLPSGNTIYF. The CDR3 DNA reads TGTGCCATCAGTGACCTTTCTGCTCACTTGCCCTCTGGAAACACCATATATTTT.